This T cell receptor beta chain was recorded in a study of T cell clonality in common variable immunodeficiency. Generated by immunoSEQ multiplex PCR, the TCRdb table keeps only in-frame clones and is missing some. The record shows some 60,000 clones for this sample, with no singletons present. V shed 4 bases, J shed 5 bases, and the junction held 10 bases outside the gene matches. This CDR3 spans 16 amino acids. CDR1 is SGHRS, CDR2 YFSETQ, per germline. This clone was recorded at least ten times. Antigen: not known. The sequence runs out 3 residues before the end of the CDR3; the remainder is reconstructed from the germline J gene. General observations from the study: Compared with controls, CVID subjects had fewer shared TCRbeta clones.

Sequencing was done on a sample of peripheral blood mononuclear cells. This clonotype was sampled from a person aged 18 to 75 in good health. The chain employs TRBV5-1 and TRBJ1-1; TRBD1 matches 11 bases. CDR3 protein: CASSQHRTGGSTEAFF. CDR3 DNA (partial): TGCGCCAGCAGCCAGCACCGGACAGGGGGCAGTACTGAA.